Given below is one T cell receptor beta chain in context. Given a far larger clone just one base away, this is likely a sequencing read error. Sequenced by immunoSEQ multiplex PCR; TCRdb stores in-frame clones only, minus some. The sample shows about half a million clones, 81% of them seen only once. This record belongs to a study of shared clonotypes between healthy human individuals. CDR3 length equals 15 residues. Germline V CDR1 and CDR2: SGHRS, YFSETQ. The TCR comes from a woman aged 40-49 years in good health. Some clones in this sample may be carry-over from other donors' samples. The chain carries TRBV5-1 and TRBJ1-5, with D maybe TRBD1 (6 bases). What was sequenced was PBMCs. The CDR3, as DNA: TGCGCCAGCAGCTTGTCCGGGGGCAGCAATCGGCCCCAGCATTTT. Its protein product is CASSLSGGSNRPQHF.